The present entry profiles one T cell receptor beta chain with its context. Primed by a sample-barcoded 5' primer and a J-beta primer mix, a second PCR proceeded for about 7 to 11 cycles. TCRdb itself ran the 5' RACE reads through MiXCR, one entry per CDR3 protein. The data hold 700,000 to 1,000,000 distinct CDR3 sequences, with about 42% observed a single time. The individuals who served as donors were healthy Caucasians living in Russia, aged roughly 6 to 95. Extractions gave at least 5.5 micrograms of total RNA per sample. The data were taken from a study of blood T cells in healthy people across ages. The sequence was collected from a man in his fifties or sixties in good health. Sequencing was performed on blood.

The CDR3 sequence: CASAHKKEKLFF. The CDR3 DNA sequence: TGTGCCAGTGCCCACAAGAAAGAAAAACTGTTTTTT. V is TRBV12-3 or TRBV12-4 and J is TRBJ1-4; D is unclear. CDR3 size: 12 residues. V was pared by 9 bases and J by 8 bases, with 13 bases between.